One sample yielded the 20 T cell receptor beta chains listed below, sequenced in a study of STAT5B mutations in CD4+ large granular lymphocyte leukemia. Libraries were prepared by immunoSEQ multiplex PCR; TCRdb keeps only in-frame clonotypes and omits some of them. The sample lists fewer than 40,000 clones; over 60% were seen once. Input material: CD4+ T cells from blood buffy coats. All receptors derive from a human donor in good health.

The chain couples TRBV6-1 to TRBJ1-1; D gene ambiguous. The length of the CDR3 is 13 residues. Germline CDR1 reads MNHNS; CDR2 reads SASEGT. V lost 8 bases and J 3 bases, leaving 13 bases between the germline ends. The DNA of the CDR3 is TGTGCCAGCGGGGAAGAGTACCACACTGAAGCTTTCTTT. Its translation: CASGEEYHTEAFF.

This clone has only one observation. V usage is TRBV7-9 and J usage is TRBJ1-2, with D perhaps matching TRBD1 (6 bases). V lost 0 bases and J 6 bases, leaving 14 bases between the germline ends. The CDR3 sequence is 15 residues long. Germline-derived CDR1 and CDR2 are SEHNR and FQNEAQ (reference sequence). This CDR3 is CASSLALAQGNGYTF. CDR3 in DNA: TGTGCCAGCAGCTTAGCTTTGGCACAGGGCAATGGCTACACCTTC.

The chain couples TRBV19 to TRBJ1-6; no clear D. The length of the CDR3 is 15 residues. V was trimmed by 6 bases and J by 5 bases, leaving 14 bases between them. The germline V gene has CDR1 LNHDA and CDR2 SQIVND (reference sequence). The CDR3 region is CASRPVGVDNSPLHF. CDR3 DNA sequence: TGTGCCAGTAGGCCTGTGGGAGTAGATAATTCACCCCTCCACTTT.

This clone is a singleton in its sample. The CDR3, as DNA: TGTGCCAGCAGTGAAAGAGGCAGTTCTAGCACAGATACGCAGTATTTT. As protein: CASSERGSSSTDTQYF. The rearrangement uses TRBV6-1 and TRBJ2-3, with D unresolved. The V end was cut by 2 bases, the J end by 0 bases, with 12 bases between. This CDR3 has 16 residues. From germline, CDR1 is MNHNS and CDR2 SASEGT.

This chain links TRBV15 with TRBJ2-1, with 7 bases lining up with TRBD1. The germline gives CDR1 LNHNV, CDR2 YYDKDF (reference sequence). There are 15 residues in the CDR3. Germline trimming cut 3 bases from V and 8 bases from J; bases unmatched to any gene: 10. The CDR3 nucleotides are TGTGCCACCAGCAGGGATCCCACAGGGGCGGATGAGCAGTTCTTC. Protein sequence: CATSRDPTGADEQFF.

V is TRBV11-2 and J is TRBJ1-1; D is possibly TRBD1 (5 bases). The CDR3 is 15 residues long. Germline V lookup: CDR1 SGHAT, CDR2 FQNNGV. The V end lost 3 bases, the J end lost 0 bases, and 11 bases lay between the germline ends. The CDR3 region has the DNA TGTGCCAGCAGCTTCGGGGGAACCATGAACACTGAAGCTTTCTTT. Encoded protein: CASSFGGTMNTEAFF.

The rearrangement uses TRBV30 and TRBJ1-1; possible D gene TRBD1, 5 bases. The CDR3 length is 11 residues. The germline V gene has CDR1 GTSNPN and CDR2 SVGIG (reference sequence). Trimming removed 3 bases from V and 8 bases from J, with 10 bases in between. Here the CDR3 reads CAWRRGPEAFF. Written as DNA, the CDR3 is TGTGCCTGGAGAAGGGGTCCGGAAGCTTTCTTT.

The CDR3 loop is CASSEGLLNQPQHF. The CDR3 DNA reads TGTGCCAGCAGTGAGGGACTACTCAATCAGCCCCAGCATTTT. The V and J genes are TRBV2 and TRBJ1-5, with a tentative D call TRBD1 (5 bases). Between the trimmed V and J ends, which lost 3 bases and 3 bases, there was a span of 9 bases. In germline, CDR1 is SNHLY, CDR2 FYNNEI. The CDR3 has 14 amino acids.

The chain links TRBV9 to TRBJ2-3, with D unresolved. Trimming removed 0 bases at V and 1 base at J, with 3 bases between. This CDR3 is built from 13 residues. Germline V gene data show CDR1 as SGDLS and CDR2 as YYNGEE. The CDR3 region is CASSVAGTDTQYF. DNA for the CDR3: TGTGCCAGCAGCGTAGCGGGCACAGATACGCAGTATTTT.

The chain uses TRBV2 and TRBJ2-7; 11 positions match TRBD2. CDR1 is SNHLY, CDR2 FYNNEI, per germline. Unmatched junction bases numbered 4, after V lost 3 bases and J lost 3 bases. This CDR3 is 15 amino acids long. For the CDR3, the DNA is TGTGCCAGCAGTGAGGTAGCGGGAGGGTTCTACGAGCAGTACTTC. Its protein is CASSEVAGGFYEQYF.

The chain carries TRBV18 and TRBJ1-2; D uncertain. V dropped 2 bases and J dropped 2 bases, with 9 bases sitting between them. The CDR3 loop spans 14 amino acids. Germline V CDR1 and CDR2: KGHSH, LQKENI. The CDR3 region is CASSPDGRNYGYTF. DNA for the CDR3: TGTGCCAGCTCACCAGACGGCAGAAACTATGGCTACACCTTC.

This sequence joins TRBV19 and TRBJ1-5, with D unclear. Germline lookup yields CDR1 LNHDA and CDR2 SQIVND (reference sequence). The CDR3 covers 14 residues. Trimming took 3 bases from V and 0 from J, leaving 6 bases between them. The CDR3 reads CASSIWDSNQPQHF. The DNA of the CDR3 is TGTGCCAGTAGTATCTGGGATAGCAATCAGCCCCAGCATTTT.

The genes are TRBV6-1 and TRBJ1-3; no firm D call. From germline, CDR1 is MNHNS and CDR2 SASEGT. Between the trimmed V and J ends, which lost 6 bases and 7 bases, there was a span of 13 bases. The CDR3 length is 13 residues. The CDR3 nucleotides are TGTGCCAGCAGGGAGCTAGCGGGGAACACCATATATTTT. Translating it yields CASRELAGNTIYF.

V gene TRBV9 combines with J gene TRBJ2-1; 7 nucleotides line up with TRBD2. Germline V lookup: CDR1 SGDLS, CDR2 YYNGEE. V trimming: 4 bases; J trimming: 1 base; junction bases outside the gene matches: 5. The CDR3 has 15 amino acids. CDR3 nucleotide sequence: TGTGCCAGCAGCCTGCTAGCGGAGTCCTACAATGAGCAGTTCTTC. Translated: CASSLLAESYNEQFF.

The V and J genes are TRBV5-1 and TRBJ2-3; tentative D call: TRBD2 (6 bases). Germline CDR1 SGHRS, CDR2 YFSETQ. This CDR3 has 17 amino acids. Trimming cost V 4 bases and J 0 bases, with 18 bases left between them. The CDR3 here is CASSTGGSNPSTDTQYF. The DNA for the CDR3 is TGCGCCAGCAGCACCGGAGGGTCAAATCCTAGCACAGATACGCAGTATTTT. The whole variable domain, filled in from reference TRBV5-1 and TRBJ2-3, reads KAGVTQTPRYLIKTRGQQVTLSCSPISGHRSVSWYQQTPGQGLQFLFEYFSETQRNKGNFPGRFSGRQFSNSRSEMNVSTLELGDSALYLCASSTGGSNPSTDTQYFGPGTRLTVL.

This clone was seen once. The gene calls are TRBV4-1 and TRBJ1-2; no clear D. Trimming cost V 0 bases and J 7 bases, with 15 bases left between them. CDR1 is MGHRA, CDR2 YSYEKL, per germline. The CDR3 loop spans 15 amino acids. CDR3 DNA: TGCGCCAGCAGCCAAGATCGTCTAGTGGTTGGTGGCTACACCTTC. Encoded protein: CASSQDRLVVGGYTF.

This clone was detected only a few times. The rearrangement uses TRBV4-1 and TRBJ1-2; 7 positions match TRBD1. The CDR3 covers 14 residues. Germline V lookup: CDR1 MGHRA, CDR2 YSYEKL. V gave up 7 bases and J gave up 4 bases; unmatched junction bases: 9. The DNA of the CDR3 is TGCGCCAGCAACAAACCGGGGACAGCCTATGGCTACACCTTC. Residues: CASNKPGTAYGYTF.

The chain is built from TRBV19 and TRBJ1-1; D is unclear. This CDR3 has 13 residues. V was trimmed by 9 bases and J by 3 bases, leaving 14 bases between them. In germline, CDR1 is LNHDA, CDR2 SQIVND (reference sequence). As DNA, the CDR3 is TGTGCCAGCATTCCCCCCACTCACACTGAAGCTTTCTTT. Its protein is CASIPPTHTEAFF.

V and J are TRBV5-4 and TRBJ2-7, with 7 nucleotides matching TRBD1. CDR1 and CDR2 from the germline V gene are SGHNT and YYREEE (reference sequence). CDR3 length: 16 amino acids. V shed 4 bases and J 3 bases; nucleotides not matched to a gene: 13. CDR3 sequence reads: CASSQGVRQGDYEQYF. CDR3 coding DNA: TGTGCCAGCAGCCAGGGGGTCCGGCAGGGTGACTACGAGCAGTACTTC.

This clone was detected a few times. The rearrangement links TRBV27 to TRBJ1-1, with D maybe TRBD1 (5 bases). The germline CDR1 and CDR2 sequences are MNHEY and SMNVEV (reference sequence). The CDR3 contains 13 residues. Deletions cut 6 bases from V and 3 bases from J, with 11 bases between. CDR3 amino acids: CASSQGPYTEAFF. As DNA, the CDR3 is TGTGCCAGCAGCCAGGGACCCTACACTGAAGCTTTCTTT.